The text below deals with one T cell receptor beta chain. Its antigen is undetermined. This entry is derived from a study of vaccination and CD4 T cells after COVID-19. Study at large: Post-vaccine sample collection happened at a median of 72 days after dose two, ranging 14 to 241. Overlapping spike peptides of SARS-CoV-2, HCoV-NL63, HCoV-OC43 and HCoV-229E were used, and cells were stimulated with them.

This CDR3 region has 15 residues. Trimming at V came to 7 bases and at J to 6 bases, leaving 12 bases not matched to a gene. From germline, CDR1 is SNHLY and CDR2 FYNNEI. Noted treatment: approximately 9-day PBMC culture with coronavirus spike peptide pools or control peptides (ViraFEST assay). With the Oncomine TCR Beta short-read assay, DNA from cultured CD4+ T cells was sequenced. After culture, CD4+ T cells served as the source for genomic DNA extraction. TCRdb called the PCR reads again in MiXCR, with one record for every CDR3 protein. Among about 14,000 distinct CDR3 sequences listed, about 60% were seen once.

The sample comprised CD4+ T cells from blood, cultured in vitro. The V and J genes are TRBV2 and TRBJ2-3, with 8 bases lining up with TRBD2. The receptor was derived from a human donor who had recovered from COVID-19. The DNA for the CDR3 is TGTGCCAGCAAAGCCTCGGGACTAGGAGGGGATACGCAGTATTTT. Amino acid sequence: CASKASGLGGDTQYF.